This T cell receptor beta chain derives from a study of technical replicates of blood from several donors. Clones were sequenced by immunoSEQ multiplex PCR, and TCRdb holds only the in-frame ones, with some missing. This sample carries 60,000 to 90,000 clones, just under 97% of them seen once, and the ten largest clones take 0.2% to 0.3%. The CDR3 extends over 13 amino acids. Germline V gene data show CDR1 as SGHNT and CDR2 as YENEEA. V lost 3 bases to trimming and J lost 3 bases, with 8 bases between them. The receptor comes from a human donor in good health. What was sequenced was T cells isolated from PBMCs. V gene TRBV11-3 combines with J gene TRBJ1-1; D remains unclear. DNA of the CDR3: TGTGCCAGCAGCTTGGGCCAAGACACTGAAGCTTTCTTT. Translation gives CASSLGQDTEAFF.